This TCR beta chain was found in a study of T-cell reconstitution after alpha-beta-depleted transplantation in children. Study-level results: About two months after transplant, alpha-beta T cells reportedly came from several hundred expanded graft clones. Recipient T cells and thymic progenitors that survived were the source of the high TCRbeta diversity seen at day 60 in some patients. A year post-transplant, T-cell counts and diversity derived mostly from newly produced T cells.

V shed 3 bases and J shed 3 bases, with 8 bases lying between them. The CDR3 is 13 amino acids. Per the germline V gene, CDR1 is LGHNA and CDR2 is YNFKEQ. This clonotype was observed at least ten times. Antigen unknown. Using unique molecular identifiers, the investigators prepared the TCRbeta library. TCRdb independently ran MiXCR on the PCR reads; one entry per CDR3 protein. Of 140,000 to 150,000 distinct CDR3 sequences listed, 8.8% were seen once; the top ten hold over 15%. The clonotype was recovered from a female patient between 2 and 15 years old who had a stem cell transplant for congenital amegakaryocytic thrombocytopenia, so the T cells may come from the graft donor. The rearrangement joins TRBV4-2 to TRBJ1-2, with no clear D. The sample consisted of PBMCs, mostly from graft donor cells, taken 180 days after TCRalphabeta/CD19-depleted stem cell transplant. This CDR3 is CASSQGDDYGYTF. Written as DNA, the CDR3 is TGTGCCAGCAGCCAGGGAGATGACTATGGCTACACCTTC.